The 20 T cell receptor beta chains below come from one sample, sequenced in a study of T-cell memory formation after mild COVID-19. TCRdb processed the 5' RACE reads anew with MiXCR; each CDR3 protein has one entry. The table has around 250,000 distinct CDR3 sequences, 8% to 10% seen once; the top ten hold 22%. The specimen was PBMCs or a T cell subset sorted from them (not recorded which). The receptors derive from a man in his late teens or twenties who had mild COVID-19 (a few samples of this study predate the infection). Cell type and time point are not known.

This clonotype was seen a handful of times. This chain connects TRBV27 to TRBJ2-2, with 9 positions matching TRBD2. V was clipped by 6 bases and J by 6 bases; unmatched bases: 8. CDR3 length: 15 residues. Germline assignment: CDR1 MNHEY and CDR2 SMNVEV (reference sequence). As DNA, the CDR3 is TGTGCCAGCAGGACGGGACTAGCCGGCGCCGGGGAGCTGTTTTTT. It specifies CASRTGLAGAGELFF.

The chain recombines TRBV4-2 with TRBJ2-1; 10 nucleotides match TRBD1. Germline values: CDR1 LGHNA, CDR2 YNFKEQ. V dropped 0 bases and J dropped 3; count of bases not matched to a gene: 14. CDR3 length: 20 residues. The CDR3 nucleotides read TGTGCCAGCAGCCAAGATATACTTGGGCGGACAGGGGGGGACTACAATGAGCAGTTCTTC. Translated: CASSQDILGRTGGDYNEQFF.

This clonotype occurred many times. J is TRBJ2-3 and V is TRBV7-7, with 12 bases fitting TRBD1. The J segment lost 7 bases and the V segment lost 1 base, leaving 3 bases of the junction unmatched. Germline CDR1 is SSHAT and CDR2 is FNYEAQ (reference sequence). The CDR3 runs 15 residues. The CDR3 DNA sequence: TGTGCCAGCAGCTTAGAAGGGACAGGGGGCCATACGCAGTATTTT. Translation: CASSLEGTGGHTQYF.

This clonotype was observed a handful of times. The genes are TRBV12-3 or TRBV12-4 and TRBJ2-3, with TRBD1 as a possible D gene (6 bases). The V end lost 4 bases, the J end lost 4 bases, and 21 bases lay between the germline ends. CDR3 length: 17 residues. The CDR3 region has the DNA TGTGCCAGCAGTTCCCCCAGGGGTTTACGGTCCGCAGATACGCAGTATTTT. This sequence encodes CASSSPRGLRSADTQYF.

This chain uses TRBV4-1 with TRBJ1-2; 10 positions agree with TRBD1. The CDR3 sequence is 15 residues long. Germline CDR1 and CDR2: MGHRA and YSYEKL. The V gene end was trimmed by 1 base and the J gene end by 6 bases; junction bases not matched to a gene: 5. DNA for the CDR3: TGCGCCAGCAGCCAAGCACGACAGGGGGCAGATGGCTACACCTTC. The encoded protein is CASSQARQGADGYTF.

The V gene is TRBV4-2, the J gene TRBJ2-5, with D uncertain. CDR3 size: 15 residues. Germline V lookup: CDR1 LGHNA, CDR2 YNFKEQ. The V end lost 4 bases, the J end lost 7 bases, and 19 bases lay between the germline ends. The CDR3 sequence: CASSPAPDLFGTQYF. In DNA form, the CDR3 reads TGTGCCAGCAGCCCAGCGCCCGACCTTTTTGGGACCCAGTACTTC.

This sequence joins TRBV4-1 and TRBJ2-3; D ambiguous. Trimming shortened V by 7 bases and J by 0 bases, and 14 bases separated the two germline ends. The germline V gene encodes CDR1 MGHRA and CDR2 YSYEKL. The CDR3 is made up of 15 amino acids. As DNA, the CDR3 is TGCGCCAGCAACCTACACAAATCTAGCACAGATACGCAGTATTTT. Encoded protein: CASNLHKSSTDTQYF.

The V gene is TRBV30, the J gene TRBJ2-3, with D possibly TRBD1 on 6 matching bases. This CDR3 comprises 13 residues. Germline CDR1 reads GTSNPN; CDR2 reads SVGIG (reference sequence). V was pared by 4 bases and J by 0 bases, with 8 bases between. The CDR3 DNA follows: TGTGCCTGGAACACAGGGAGCACAGATACGCAGTATTTT. Protein product: CAWNTGSTDTQYF.

This clonotype was seen a handful of times. This chain joins TRBV20-1 and TRBJ1-1; D perhaps matches TRBD1 (6 bases). The CDR3 runs 14 residues. The germline V gene has CDR1 DFQATT and CDR2 SNEGSKA (reference sequence). V lost 5 bases and J 3 bases, leaving 16 bases between the germline ends. The CDR3 is CSAGGGSSDTEAFF. The CDR3 bases are TGCAGTGCTGGGGGCGGGTCCTCCGACACTGAAGCTTTCTTT.

This clonotype occurred a few times. The CDR3 DNA sequence: TGTGCCAGCAATTCGGGCCTAGCGGGGGGGAGCTCCTACAATGAGCAGTTCTTC. Translating gives CASNSGLAGGSSYNEQFF. The V gene is TRBV7-9, the J gene TRBJ2-1, with 12 bases lining up with TRBD2. This CDR3 region has 18 residues. J gave up 0 bases and V 7 bases, and 10 bases lay outside the gene matches. Per the germline V gene, CDR1 is SEHNR and CDR2 is FQNEAQ (reference sequence).

This chain uses TRBV29-1 with TRBJ2-3; TRBD2 matches 9 bases. Trimming at V came to 6 bases and at J to 2 bases, leaving 9 bases not matched to a gene. The CDR3 contains 15 residues. The germline CDR1 and CDR2 sequences are SQVTM and ANQGSEA. The CDR3 DNA follows: TGCAGCGTCCTTCCAGCGGGGGGCGCCACAGATACGCAGTATTTT. It yields the protein CSVLPAGGATDTQYF.

This clonotype was recorded a few times. V is TRBV5-5 and J is TRBJ1-6; D gene uncertain. The CDR3 runs 14 residues. Trimming removed 3 bases at V and 9 bases at J, with 13 bases between. Germline-derived CDR1 and CDR2 are SGHKS and YYEKEE (reference sequence). The CDR3 region has the DNA TGTGCCAGCAGCTCGGGCTTTGGGAGTTCACCCCTCCACTTT. Translated, it gives CASSSGFGSSPLHF.

The V gene is TRBV10-2, the J gene TRBJ2-7; D might be TRBD1 or TRBD2, each matching 5 bases. The germline CDR1 and CDR2 sequences are WSHSY and SAAADI. Trimming removed 6 bases at V and 2 bases at J, with 11 bases between. The CDR3 spans 13 residues. The CDR3 nucleotides are TGCGCCAGCAGCCCATGGGGGACCTACGAGCAGTACGTC. This sequence encodes CASSPWGTYEQYV.

This clonotype was counted only a few times. The CDR3 loop is CASTQSESSYGYTF. CDR3 sequence (DNA): TGTGCCAGCACCCAATCTGAGTCATCCTATGGCTACACCTTC. J is TRBJ1-2 and V is TRBV7-9; D unresolved. Deletions cut 7 bases from V and 4 bases from J, with 16 bases between. This CDR3 is built from 14 residues. Germline CDR1 SEHNR, CDR2 FQNEAQ (reference sequence).

The rearrangement uses TRBV4-2 and TRBJ2-1, with unresolved D. V was pared by 1 base and J by 7 bases, with 14 bases between. Germline V CDR1 and CDR2: LGHNA, YNFKEQ. The CDR3 covers 15 residues. CDR3 DNA sequence: TGTGCCAGCAGCCAAGGGAATGGCGTGTCGAATGAGCAGTTCTTC. Amino acids: CASSQGNGVSNEQFF.

In nucleotides, the CDR3 is TGTGCCAGCAGCCAGAGGGATGTCTATGGCTACACCTTC. It translates to CASSQRDVYGYTF. The chain uses TRBV6-1 and TRBJ1-2; no firm D call. CDR3 length equals 13 residues. The germline CDR1 and CDR2 sequences are MNHNS and SASEGT. Trimming cost V 6 bases and J 4 bases, with 12 bases left between them.

This clonotype turned up a few times. The V gene is TRBV20-1, the J gene TRBJ1-2; 7 nucleotides agree with TRBD1. Germline CDR1 is DFQATT and CDR2 is SNEGSKA (reference sequence). The CDR3 covers 13 residues. The CDR3 DNA reads TGCACGGCCCCGACAGGGATTGGCTATGGCTACACCTTC. Amino acid sequence: CTAPTGIGYGYTF.

The chain combines TRBV11-2 with TRBJ2-3; 10 nucleotides align to TRBD2. Germline V gene sequence: CDR1 SGHAT, CDR2 FQNNGV. The CDR3 covers 16 residues. The ends lost 6 bases at V and 4 bases at J; junction bases unmatched: 10. The CDR3 here is CASRELAGGGADTQYF. The CDR3 bases are TGTGCCAGCAGAGAATTAGCGGGGGGAGGCGCAGATACGCAGTATTTT. The variable domain in full, completed from reference TRBV11-2 and TRBJ2-3, reads EAGVAQSPRYKIIEKRQSVAFWCNPISGHATLYWYQQILGQGPKLLIQFQNNGVVDDSQLPKDRFSAERLKGVDSTLKIQPAKLEDSAVYLCASRELAGGGADTQYFGPGTRLTVL.

This chain links TRBV9 with TRBJ2-5; no definite D call. V lost 4 bases and J 1 base, leaving 14 bases between the germline ends. Germline V lookup: CDR1 SGDLS, CDR2 YYNGEE. CDR3 length: 15 amino acids. Written as DNA, the CDR3 is TGTGCCAGCAGCCCATACGGAGCTACCCAAGAGACCCAGTACTTC. Translation gives CASSPYGATQETQYF.

This clonotype turned up a few times. The chain joins TRBV6-5 to TRBJ1-5; possibly TRBD1 for D (6 bases). Trimming removed 4 bases at V and 7 bases at J, with 17 bases between. CDR1 is MNHEY and CDR2 is SVGAGI in the germline V gene. This CDR3 contains 15 residues. CDR3 DNA sequence: TGTGCCAGCAGTTTACTCCTGGGGGCAGGACAGCCCCAGCATTTT. It is translated as CASSLLLGAGQPQHF.